Shown below are 27 T cell receptor beta chains from a single sample sequenced in a study of blood T cell repertoires in COVID-19. Only in-frame clones appear in the TCRdb table, and some are missing; sequencing was by immunoSEQ multiplex PCR. The top ten hold roughly 25% of the sample, which has about 200,000 clones, about 88% seen once. Material: PBMCs or T cells enriched from blood (not recorded which). These receptor sequences come from a woman in her forties in a cohort exposed to, infected with or recovered from COVID-19 (not recorded which).

V usage is TRBV5-8 and J usage is TRBJ2-3; D may be TRBD2 (6 bases). The germline V gene encodes CDR1 SGHTS and CDR2 YDEGEE. The germline V and J ends were trimmed by 2 bases and 1 base, with 11 bases remaining between them. The CDR3 extends over 15 amino acids. This CDR3 is CASSLLGGGTDTQYF. The CDR3 coding sequence is TGTGCCAGCAGCTTACTTGGCGGGGGCACAGATACGCAGTATTTT.

This chain joins TRBV7-7 and TRBJ2-7, with 9 bases fitting TRBD1. The germline CDR1 and CDR2 sequences are SSHAT and FNYEAQ (reference sequence). The CDR3 extends over 15 amino acids. J lost 3 bases, V lost 0 bases, and 3 bases had no gene match. In DNA, the CDR3 is TGTGCCAGCAGCTTAGCCCGGGGACAGGGCTACGAGCAGTACTTC. Residues: CASSLARGQGYEQYF.

V gene TRBV11-2 combines with J gene TRBJ1-2; TRBD1 matches at 9 bases. The J segment lost 8 bases and the V segment lost 6 bases, leaving 7 bases of the junction unmatched. Germline-derived CDR1 and CDR2 are SGHAT and FQNNGV. The CDR3 extends over 13 amino acids. Written as DNA, the CDR3 is TGTGCCAGCAGTTCGGACAGGGGTAGAGGCTACACCTTC. Its translation: CASSSDRGRGYTF.

The V call is TRBV5-6, the J call TRBJ1-5; TRBD1 is a possible D gene (5 bases). CDR1 is SGHDT and CDR2 is YYEEEE in the germline V gene. There are 15 residues in the CDR3. V shed 3 bases and J shed 5 bases, with 15 bases lying between them. In DNA, the CDR3 is TGTGCCAGCAGCTATGGGGACTATCGGGATCAGCCCCAGCATTTT. Protein: CASSYGDYRDQPQHF.

This CDR3 is CASSPIQGVGEKLFF. CDR3 coding DNA: TGTGCCAGTAGTCCCATACAGGGAGTAGGTGAAAAACTGTTTTTT. The chain couples TRBV19 to TRBJ1-4; tentative D call: TRBD1 (6 bases). V lost 5 bases, J lost 7 bases, and 17 bases lay in between. Germline assignment: CDR1 LNHDA and CDR2 SQIVND (reference sequence). This CDR3 has 15 residues.

J is TRBJ2-5 and V is TRBV19; 12 bases fit TRBD2. The CDR3 contains 16 residues. The germline V gene encodes CDR1 LNHDA and CDR2 SQIVND (reference sequence). Trimming cost V 5 bases and J 9 bases; bases outside gene matches: 13. For the CDR3, the DNA is TGTGCCAGTAGTCCTCGGACTAGCGGGGCACGATTGGCCCAGTACTTC. Its translation: CASSPRTSGARLAQYF.

The chain carries TRBV2 and TRBJ2-7, with TRBD2 identical over 11 bases. The V gene end was trimmed by 6 bases and the J gene end by 5 bases; junction bases not matched to a gene: 6. This CDR3 has 14 amino acids. Germline V CDR1 and CDR2: SNHLY, FYNNEI. CDR3 in amino acids: CASRTTSGANEQYF. The DNA of the CDR3 is TGTGCCAGCAGGACGACTAGCGGGGCCAACGAGCAGTACTTC.

This clone was counted a few times. This chain joins TRBV27 and TRBJ1-1; no firm D call. This CDR3 comprises 14 residues. V lost 7 bases and J 0 bases, leaving 12 bases between the germline ends. Germline V lookup: CDR1 MNHEY, CDR2 SMNVEV (reference sequence). CDR3 coding DNA: TGTGCCAGCACCACTAGCCTCATGAACACTGAAGCTTTCTTT. This gives the protein CASTTSLMNTEAFF.

This clone was picked up a small number of times. The chain's CDR3 is CASSLSPTGRALQGYTF. For the CDR3, the DNA is TGTGCCAGCAGCCTATCCCCGACGGGCAGGGCCCTTCAAGGCTACACCTTC. This chain links TRBV7-2 with TRBJ1-2, with D perhaps matching TRBD1 (5 bases). This CDR3 spans 17 amino acids. Deletions cut 5 bases from V and 8 bases from J, with 27 bases between. Germline CDR1 reads SGHTA; CDR2 reads FQGNSA.

V usage is TRBV5-6 and J usage is TRBJ2-7, with 8 bases fitting TRBD1. CDR1 is SGHDT, CDR2 YYEEEE, per germline. The CDR3 is 14 residues long. The V gene end was trimmed by 4 bases and the J gene end by 2 bases; junction bases not matched to a gene: 5. CDR3 loop: CASSIGQGTYEQYF. CDR3 in DNA: TGTGCCAGCAGCATTGGACAGGGAACCTACGAGCAGTACTTC.

V gene TRBV27 combines with J gene TRBJ2-1; D is ambiguous. This CDR3 is 15 amino acids long. CDR1 and CDR2 from the germline V gene are MNHEY and SMNVEV (reference sequence). Trimming removed 3 bases at V and 0 bases at J, with 9 bases between. The CDR3 here is CASSFLESSYNEQFF. The DNA for the CDR3 is TGTGCCAGCAGTTTTCTTGAGAGCTCCTACAATGAGCAGTTCTTC.

The V call is TRBV6-5, the J call TRBJ1-2, with TRBD1 identical over 7 bases. From germline, CDR1 is MNHEY and CDR2 SVGAGI. The length of the CDR3 is 14 residues. Trimming removed 5 bases from V and 7 bases from J; junction bases left unmatched: 10. CDR3 residues: CASSQQQGLGGYTF. In DNA, the CDR3 is TGTGCCAGCAGTCAGCAACAGGGGCTCGGTGGCTACACCTTC.

This clone was recorded a few times. The chain joins TRBV7-9 to TRBJ1-2, with TRBD1 matching 8 bases. This CDR3 has 14 amino acids. Germline V gene lookup returns CDR1 SEHNR and CDR2 FQNEAQ (reference sequence). V dropped 3 bases and J dropped 4; count of bases not matched to a gene: 4. The CDR3 DNA sequence: TGTGCCAGCAGCTTGCAGGGGGCCATCTATGGCTACACCTTC. Protein: CASSLQGAIYGYTF.

The chain has TRBV27 and TRBJ1-4; 7 bases fit TRBD1. CDR1 and CDR2 (germline): MNHEY, SMNVEV (reference sequence). This CDR3 has 18 amino acids. After removal of 5 bases from V and 0 bases from J, the junction contained 12 bases not matched to a gene. The CDR3 sequence is CASSTGQGVRATNEKLFF. In DNA, the CDR3 is TGTGCCAGCAGTACGGGGCAGGGGGTCAGAGCAACTAATGAAAAACTGTTTTTT.

The V and J genes are TRBV29-1 and TRBJ1-1, with D hard to call. The CDR3 totals 10 residues. CDR1 and CDR2 (germline): SQVTM, ANQGSEA. V gave up 7 bases and J gave up 0 bases, with 3 bases separating them. CDR3 DNA sequence: TGCAGCGCCATGAACACTGAAGCTTTCTTT. Protein product: CSAMNTEAFF.

The chain is built from TRBV3-1 (or the pseudogene TRBV3-2) and TRBJ1-1, with D perhaps matching TRBD1 (6 bases). V was cut by 1 base and J by 6 bases, with 18 bases left in between. The CDR3 runs 16 residues. Germline CDR1 reads LGHDT; CDR2 reads YNNKEL (reference sequence). The chain's CDR3 is CASSQARGGREPEAFF. DNA for the CDR3: TGTGCCAGCAGCCAAGCAAGGGGGGGGCGGGAACCTGAAGCTTTCTTT.

The CDR3 loop is CASSVESREANEQFF. CDR3 in DNA: TGTGCCAGCAGCGTAGAAAGCAGAGAGGCCAATGAGCAGTTCTTC. V is TRBV9 and J is TRBJ2-1; D not resolved. Per the germline V gene, CDR1 is SGDLS and CDR2 is YYNGEE. V lost 0 bases and J 6 bases, leaving 13 bases between the germline ends. This CDR3 contains 15 residues.

J is TRBJ1-1 and V is TRBV3-1 (or the pseudogene TRBV3-2); 8 nucleotides agree with TRBD1. V lost 4 bases to trimming and J lost 5 bases; unmatched junction nucleotides: 6. The CDR3 runs 14 residues. The germline V gene encodes CDR1 LGHDT and CDR2 YNNKEL (reference sequence). CDR3 protein: CASSPWDRRTEAFF. CDR3 sequence (DNA): TGTGCCAGCAGCCCATGGGACAGGAGGACTGAAGCTTTCTTT.

V is TRBV28 and J is TRBJ1-1; D might be TRBD1 (6 bases). The germline V and J ends were trimmed by 6 bases and 2 bases, with 16 bases remaining between them. The CDR3 is made up of 15 amino acids. Germline V gene lookup returns CDR1 MDHEN and CDR2 SYDVKM. CDR3 in amino acids: CASRTGSWVNTEAFF. The CDR3 bases are TGTGCCAGCAGAACAGGGAGTTGGGTTAACACTGAAGCTTTCTTT.

This chain uses TRBV5-6 with TRBJ2-2; tentatively, D is TRBD2 (5 bases). The CDR3 extends over 13 amino acids. Germline V lookup: CDR1 SGHDT, CDR2 YYEEEE. V was trimmed by 0 bases and J by 6 bases, leaving 6 bases between them. In DNA form, the CDR3 reads TGTGCCAGCAGCTTGGGAGGGCCCGGGGAGCTGTTTTTT. Its translation is CASSLGGPGELFF.

V and J are TRBV7-2 and TRBJ2-2, with TRBD2 matching 10 bases. The CDR3 sequence is 17 residues long. CDR1 is SGHTA, CDR2 FQGNSA, per germline. Germline trimming cut 5 bases from V and 2 bases from J; bases unmatched to any gene: 8. The CDR3 here is CASSPTRLAGNTGELFF. The CDR3, as DNA: TGTGCCAGCAGCCCAACCAGACTAGCGGGTAACACCGGGGAGCTGTTTTTT.

The V and J genes are TRBV4-2 and TRBJ2-6; 7 bases line up with TRBD2. The V segment lost 0 bases and the J segment 0 bases; nucleotides outside the gene matches: 5. This CDR3 has 18 residues. Germline-derived CDR1 and CDR2 are LGHNA and YNFKEQ. CDR3 in amino acids: CASSQEDRGSSGANVLTF. CDR3 DNA: TGTGCCAGCAGCCAAGAGGACCGCGGGAGCTCTGGGGCCAACGTCCTGACTTTC.

This chain links TRBV5-1 with TRBJ2-1; 7 bases are shared with TRBD1. V shed 4 bases, J shed 4 bases, and the junction held 14 bases outside the gene matches. The CDR3 sequence is 17 residues long. CDR1 and CDR2 from the germline V gene are SGHRS and YFSETQ. The CDR3 protein is CASSRNPGQEFYNEQFF. DNA for the CDR3: TGCGCCAGCAGCCGGAACCCCGGACAGGAGTTTTACAATGAGCAGTTCTTC. Together with reference TRBV5-1 and TRBJ2-1, the CDR3 gives the full variable domain: KAGVTQTPRYLIKTRGQQVTLSCSPISGHRSVSWYQQTPGQGLQFLFEYFSETQRNKGNFPGRFSGRQFSNSRSEMNVSTLELGDSALYLCASSRNPGQEFYNEQFFGPGTRLTVL.

This chain links TRBV5-1 with TRBJ2-5, with D possibly being TRBD1 (6 bases). Trimming removed 3 bases at V and 1 base at J, with 13 bases between. The CDR3 spans 15 residues. Germline V gene data show CDR1 as SGHRS and CDR2 as YFSETQ. The CDR3 DNA reads TGCGCCAGCAGCTCGGTCGGACAGTTCCAAGAGACCCAGTACTTC. It codes for CASSSVGQFQETQYF.

V gene TRBV6-5 combines with J gene TRBJ1-1; D ambiguous. Germline loops: CDR1 MNHEY, CDR2 SVGAGI. The CDR3 contains 12 residues. V lost 2 bases and J lost 11, with 12 bases in between. CDR3 amino acids: CASSYPGRAAFF. CDR3 DNA: TGTGCCAGCAGTTACCCCGGGCGGGCGGCTTTCTTT.

This clone appeared a single time. The rearrangement uses TRBV27 and TRBJ1-6, with TRBD1 as a possible D gene (5 bases). CDR1 and CDR2 (germline): MNHEY, SMNVEV (reference sequence). V was shortened by 2 bases and J by 9 bases, with 11 bases between the two germline ends. This CDR3 contains 14 residues. The CDR3 here is CASSLSRGSSPLHF. DNA of the CDR3: TGTGCCAGCAGTTTAAGTAGGGGAAGTTCACCCCTCCACTTT.

The chain links TRBV10-2 to TRBJ1-3; TRBD1 aligns across 7 bases. CDR3 size: 20 residues. CDR1 is WSHSY and CDR2 is SAAADI in the germline V gene. V trimming: 6 bases; J trimming: 0 bases; junction bases outside the gene matches: 20. Here the CDR3 reads CASRAGRDRGLLFSGNTIYF. Here the CDR3 DNA reads TGCGCCAGCAGGGCCGGCCGGGACAGAGGGCTACTTTTCTCTGGAAACACCATATATTTT.